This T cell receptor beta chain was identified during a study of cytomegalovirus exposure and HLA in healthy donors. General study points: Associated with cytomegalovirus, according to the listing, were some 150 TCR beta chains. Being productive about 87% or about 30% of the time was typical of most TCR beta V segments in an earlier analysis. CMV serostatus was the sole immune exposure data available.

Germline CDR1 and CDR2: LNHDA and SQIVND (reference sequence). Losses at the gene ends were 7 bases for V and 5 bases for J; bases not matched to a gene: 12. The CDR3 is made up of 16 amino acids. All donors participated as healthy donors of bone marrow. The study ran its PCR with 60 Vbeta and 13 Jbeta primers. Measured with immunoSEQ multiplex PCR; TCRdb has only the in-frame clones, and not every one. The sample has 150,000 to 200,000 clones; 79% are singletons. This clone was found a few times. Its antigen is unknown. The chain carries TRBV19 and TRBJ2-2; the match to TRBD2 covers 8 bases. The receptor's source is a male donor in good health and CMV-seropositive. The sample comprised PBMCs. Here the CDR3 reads CASKGTGGLKTGELFF. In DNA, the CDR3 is TGTGCCAGTAAAGGAACGGGGGGGCTTAAGACCGGGGAGCTGTTTTTT.